The present T cell receptor beta chain was sequenced within a study of circulating CD8 cells and anti-PD-1 response in melanoma. The study's findings and limits: Diversity ranked highest in DNEG and lowest in TIGIT subsets. Generally, no replicate experiments were performed. Peptide assays on expanded sorted subsets replaced tumor-based reactivity testing. Published repertoire comparisons used only baseline and M1 samples.

Sample share makes this clonotype large. Its cognate antigen is unknown. Sorting of live CD3+CD8+TCRalphabeta+ cells by PD-1 and/or TIGIT gave four subsets. Trimming took 6 bases from V and 5 from J, leaving 10 bases between them. Looked up from germline, CDR1 is MDHEN and CDR2 is SYDVKM. The CDR3 has 12 amino acids. Using approximately 15 ng of total RNA, TCR libraries were made with the QIAseq Immune Repertoire TCR panel. TCRdb reprocessed the reads via MiXCR and lists one record per CDR3 protein. The repertoire holds about 350 distinct CDR3 sequences, with 9% to 9.5% as singletons. The chain has TRBV28 and TRBJ2-5; D ambiguous. This material consisted of CD8+ T cells from PBMCs, taken at baseline or after one month of anti-PD-1 therapy (not recorded which). The receptor comes from a human donor with melanoma. CDR3 DNA sequence: TGTGCCAGCAGCCGGTACCCCGAGACCCAGTACTTC. Protein: CASSRYPETQYF.